Given below is one T cell receptor beta chain in context. The antigen remains undetermined. The data originate from a study of blood T cells in healthy people across ages. Notes on the study in general: Both naive CD4+ cell counts and diversity were greater in long-lived donors than in aged donors.

Next came a second PCR, run for roughly 6 to 11 cycles, which used a sample-barcoded 5' primer along with a J-beta primer mix. Every sample returned 2.5 million or more CDR3-containing paired-end reads. TCRdb reprocessed the 5' RACE reads with MiXCR, giving one entry per CDR3 protein. Of about 900,000 distinct CDR3 sequences in the sample, 40% to 60% are singletons; the top ten hold about an eighth. The CDR3 totals 14 residues. Trimming removed 2 bases from V and 7 bases from J, with 12 bases in between. Germline CDR1 is MDHEN and CDR2 is SYDVKM. Material: blood. This TCR was sampled from a man under 40 in good health. V usage is TRBV28 and J usage is TRBJ2-1, with D maybe TRBD1 (6 bases). The CDR3 sequence: CASSLVGQRNEQFF. CDR3 bases: TGTGCCAGCAGTTTAGTCGGACAGAGGAATGAGCAGTTCTTC.